This TCR beta chain was obtained from a study of T cells in Graves' hyperthyroidism and ophthalmopathy. This clonotype showed up just a few times. Template material for amplifying TCR beta CDR3 regions consisted of RNA transcripts. The TCR CDR3 first-round RT-PCR relied on the HTBI primer set. TCRdb re-derived calls from the multiplex PCR reads in MiXCR, one entry per CDR3 protein. This table has roughly 400,000 distinct CDR3 sequences, about a sixth appearing once. The diagnostic basis comprised clinical symptoms, serum thyroxine and TRAb, thyroid ultrasound and orbital computed tomography. Germline CDR1 and CDR2: MDHEN and SYDVKM. The CDR3 sequence is 16 residues long. Trimming cost V 6 bases and J 8 bases; bases outside gene matches: 7.

The chain employs TRBV28 and TRBJ2-1; TRBD2 aligns across 16 bases. This clonotype was sampled from a woman under 30 with Graves' hyperthyroidism that later progressed to Graves' ophthalmopathy. The material sequenced was blood. The CDR3 nucleotides read TGTGCCAGCAGGCTAGGGACTAGCGGGAGGGCAGATGAGCAGTTCTTC. It translates to CASRLGTSGRADEQFF.